This TCR beta chain was sequenced in a study of CD8+ T cells in alopecia areata. Study-level information: The 7-10-week-old female C3H/HeJ mice were given skin taken from approximately 6-13-month-old C3H/HeJ graft donors that had spontaneous alopecia. Whole-study findings and limits: Higher clonality was seen in lesional scalp than in normal scalp, especially in alopecia totalis/universalis. Between patients, shared TCR sequences were less clear than in mice. This was possibly due in part to HLA diversity in the patient population.

Points on this clone: Antigen unknown. The listed genes are named as in mouse. The CDR3 end falls 4 residues outside the read, so it is completed with the germline J gene.

CD4, CD8alpha, NKG2D, NKG2ACE and other markers guided sorting of pooled cutaneous lymph node cells. RNA was isolated and reverse transcribed to cDNA, the sequencing template. Method: immunoSEQ multiplex PCR; TCRdb's copy keeps in-frame clones and lacks some. The sample presents 270,000 or so clones, none singletons. V shed 4 bases and J 6 bases; nucleotides not matched to a gene: 3. The CDR3 has 13 amino acids. Germline V lookup: CDR1 NNHNN, CDR2 SYGAGS (reference sequence). Sequences were obtained from CD4+ T cells sorted from a lymph node. The sequence was collected from a C3H/HeJ mouse with alopecia areata. The mouse line has the MHC haplotype H2-k. The chain carries TRBV13-2 and TRBJ2-1, with 8 bases identical to TRBD1. This chain's CDR3 is CASGWTGIAEQFF. CDR3 DNA (partial): TGTGCCAGCGGTTGGACAGGGATTGCT.